The T cell receptor beta chain described here comes from a study of PD-1 blockade in classical Hodgkin lymphoma. About this clone itself: Its specificity is unknown.

Relapse was seen in all patients after autologous stem cell transplantation, and brentuximab vedotin exposure was variable. Classification of best responses gave complete response, partial response or progressive disease. Findings and limits, study-wide: Healthy donors reportedly exceeded newly diagnosed patients in baseline TCR diversity. By C4D1, diversity of CD4+ TCRs had risen significantly, whereas that of CD8+ TCRs had not.

Sequencing used immunoSEQ multiplex PCR; TCRdb keeps in-frame clones, though not all of them. The data show about 37,000 clones, about three quarters seen once. This CDR3 is built from 14 residues. V dropped 6 bases and J dropped 8 bases, with 16 bases sitting between them. The germline gives CDR1 MDHEN, CDR2 SYDVKM. The rearrangement joins TRBV28 to TRBJ1-4; D uncertain. Sample: peripheral blood mononuclear cells (PBMCs), taken at baseline. This receptor was taken from a human donor with classical Hodgkin lymphoma. The CDR3 reads CASSSSGSDEKLFF. CDR3 bases: TGTGCCAGCAGCTCTAGCGGCTCGGACGAAAAACTGTTTTTT.